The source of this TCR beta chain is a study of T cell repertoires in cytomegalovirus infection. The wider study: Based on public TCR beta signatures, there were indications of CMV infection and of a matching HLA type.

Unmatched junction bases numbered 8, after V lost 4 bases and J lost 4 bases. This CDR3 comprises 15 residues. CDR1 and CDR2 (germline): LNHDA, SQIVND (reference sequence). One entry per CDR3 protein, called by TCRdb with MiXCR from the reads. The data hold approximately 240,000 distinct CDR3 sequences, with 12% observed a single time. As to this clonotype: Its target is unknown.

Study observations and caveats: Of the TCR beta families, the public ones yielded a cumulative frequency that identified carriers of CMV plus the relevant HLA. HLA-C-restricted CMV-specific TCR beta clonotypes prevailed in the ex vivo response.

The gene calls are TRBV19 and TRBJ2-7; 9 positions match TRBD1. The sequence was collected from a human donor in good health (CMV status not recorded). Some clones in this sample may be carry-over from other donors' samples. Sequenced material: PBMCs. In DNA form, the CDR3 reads TGTGCCAGTAGTACGATTGGTGGACAGGGGTACGAGCAGTACTTC. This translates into CASSTIGGQGYEQYF.